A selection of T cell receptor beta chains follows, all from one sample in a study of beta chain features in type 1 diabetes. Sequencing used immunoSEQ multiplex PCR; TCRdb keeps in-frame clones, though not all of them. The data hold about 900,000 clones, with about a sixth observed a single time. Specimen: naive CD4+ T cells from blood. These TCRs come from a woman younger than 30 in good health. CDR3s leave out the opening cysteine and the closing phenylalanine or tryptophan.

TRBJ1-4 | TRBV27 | ASSSTGGEEKLF
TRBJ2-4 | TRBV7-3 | ASSLARQSNIQY
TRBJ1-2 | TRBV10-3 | ATLKPQGNYGYT
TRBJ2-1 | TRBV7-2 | ASSQSGLSSNEQF
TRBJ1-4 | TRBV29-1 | SVEVPEKLF
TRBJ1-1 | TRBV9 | ASSVGPSTGSTEAF
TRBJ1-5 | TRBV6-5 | ASSYVGVYQPQH
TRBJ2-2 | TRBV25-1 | ASSVSGVGTGELF
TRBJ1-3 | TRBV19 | ASSGRISGNTIY
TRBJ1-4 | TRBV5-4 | ASSVDRGTNEKLF
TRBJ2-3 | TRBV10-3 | AISASSDHTQY
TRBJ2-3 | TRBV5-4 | ASSSVLPSAAQY
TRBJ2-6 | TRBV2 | ASSFTYSGANVLT
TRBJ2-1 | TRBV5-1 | ASSLGGYEQF
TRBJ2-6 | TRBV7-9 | ASSIGGPGANVLT
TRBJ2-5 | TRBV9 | ASSGSGLQETQY
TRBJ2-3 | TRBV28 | ASSSEGTDTQY
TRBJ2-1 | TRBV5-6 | ASSLVRVSSYNEQF
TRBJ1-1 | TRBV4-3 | ASSLTSRVSTEAF
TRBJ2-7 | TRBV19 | ASSIAPTGLYEQY
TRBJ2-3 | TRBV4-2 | ASSQDVAGGPLVPDTQY
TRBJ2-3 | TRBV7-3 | ASSLSGAGRDTQY
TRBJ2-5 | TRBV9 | ASSAGTGRGETQY
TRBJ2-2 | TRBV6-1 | ATFETGATGELF
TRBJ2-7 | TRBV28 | ASRQLGQGSREQY
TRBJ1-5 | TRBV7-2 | ASSLTGYGQPQH
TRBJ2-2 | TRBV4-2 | ASSQANGFTGELF
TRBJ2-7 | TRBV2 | ASRRGNSYEQY